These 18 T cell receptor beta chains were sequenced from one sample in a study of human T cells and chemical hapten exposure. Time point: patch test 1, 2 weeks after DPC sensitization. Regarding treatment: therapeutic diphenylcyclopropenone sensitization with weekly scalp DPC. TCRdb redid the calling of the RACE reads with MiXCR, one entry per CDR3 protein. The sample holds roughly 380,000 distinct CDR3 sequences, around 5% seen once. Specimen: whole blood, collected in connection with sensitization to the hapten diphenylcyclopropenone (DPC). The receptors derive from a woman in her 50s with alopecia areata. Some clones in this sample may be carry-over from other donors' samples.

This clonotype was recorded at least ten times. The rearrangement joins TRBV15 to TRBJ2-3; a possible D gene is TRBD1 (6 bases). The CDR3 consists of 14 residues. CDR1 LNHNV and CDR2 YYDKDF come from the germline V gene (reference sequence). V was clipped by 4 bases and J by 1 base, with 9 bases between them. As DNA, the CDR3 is TGTGCCACCAGCAATGAGGGGGGCACAGATACGCAGTATTTT. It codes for CATSNEGGTDTQYF.

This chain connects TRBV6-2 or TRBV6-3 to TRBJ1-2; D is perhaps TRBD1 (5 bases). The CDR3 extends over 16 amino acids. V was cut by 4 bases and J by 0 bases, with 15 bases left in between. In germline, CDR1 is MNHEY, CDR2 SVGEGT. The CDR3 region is CASSSPGTGANYGYTF. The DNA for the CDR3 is TGTGCCAGCAGTTCCCCCGGGACCGGAGCTAACTATGGCTACACCTTC.

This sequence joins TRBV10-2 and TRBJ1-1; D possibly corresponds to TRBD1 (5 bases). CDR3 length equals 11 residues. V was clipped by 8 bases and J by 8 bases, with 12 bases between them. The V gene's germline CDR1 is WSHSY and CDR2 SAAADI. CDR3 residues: CASAGGTEAFF. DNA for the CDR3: TGCGCCAGCGCGGGGGGTACGGAAGCTTTCTTT.

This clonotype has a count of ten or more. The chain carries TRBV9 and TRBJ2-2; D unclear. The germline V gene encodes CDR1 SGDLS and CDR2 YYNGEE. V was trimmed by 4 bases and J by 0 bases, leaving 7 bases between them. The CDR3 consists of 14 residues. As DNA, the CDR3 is TGTGCCAGCAGCCCAGCCGCGAACACCGGGGAGCTGTTTTTT. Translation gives CASSPAANTGELFF.

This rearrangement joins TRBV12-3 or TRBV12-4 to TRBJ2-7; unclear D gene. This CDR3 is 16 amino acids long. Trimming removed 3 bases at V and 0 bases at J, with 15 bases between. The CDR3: CASSFSEGLSSYEQYF. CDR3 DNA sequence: TGTGCCAGCAGTTTTTCGGAAGGGCTAAGCTCCTACGAGCAGTACTTC.

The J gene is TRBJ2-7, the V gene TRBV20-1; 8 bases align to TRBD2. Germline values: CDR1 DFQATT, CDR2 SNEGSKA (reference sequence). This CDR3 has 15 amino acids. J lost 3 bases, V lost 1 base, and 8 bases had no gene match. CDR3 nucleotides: TGCAGTGCTAGAGGAGATGTAGCGGGGCACTACGAGCAGTACTTC. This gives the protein CSARGDVAGHYEQYF.

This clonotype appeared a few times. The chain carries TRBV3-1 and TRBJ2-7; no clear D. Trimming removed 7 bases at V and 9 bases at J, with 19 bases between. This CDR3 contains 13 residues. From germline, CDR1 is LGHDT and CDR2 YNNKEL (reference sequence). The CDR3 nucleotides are TGTGCCAGCACCGATTCGACTGGTTTCGGGCAGTACTTC. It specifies CASTDSTGFGQYF.

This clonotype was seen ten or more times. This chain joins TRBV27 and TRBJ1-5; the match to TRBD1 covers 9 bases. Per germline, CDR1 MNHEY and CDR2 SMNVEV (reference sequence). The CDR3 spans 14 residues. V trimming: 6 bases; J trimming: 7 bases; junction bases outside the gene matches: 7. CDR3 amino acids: CASRLQGAGQPQHF. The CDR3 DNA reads TGTGCCAGCAGGTTACAGGGGGCCGGACAGCCCCAGCATTTT.

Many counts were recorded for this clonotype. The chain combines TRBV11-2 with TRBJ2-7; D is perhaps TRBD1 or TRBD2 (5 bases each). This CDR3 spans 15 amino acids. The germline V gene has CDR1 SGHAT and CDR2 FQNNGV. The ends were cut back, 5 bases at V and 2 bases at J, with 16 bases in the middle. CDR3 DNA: TGTGCCAGCAGCCCCCAGGGAGACTTTCCCTACGAGCAGTACTTC. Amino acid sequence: CASSPQGDFPYEQYF. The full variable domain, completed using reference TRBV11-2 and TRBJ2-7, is EAGVAQSPRYKIIEKRQSVAFWCNPISGHATLYWYQQILGQGPKLLIQFQNNGVVDDSQLPKDRFSAERLKGVDSTLKIQPAKLEDSAVYLCASSPQGDFPYEQYFGPGTRLTVT.

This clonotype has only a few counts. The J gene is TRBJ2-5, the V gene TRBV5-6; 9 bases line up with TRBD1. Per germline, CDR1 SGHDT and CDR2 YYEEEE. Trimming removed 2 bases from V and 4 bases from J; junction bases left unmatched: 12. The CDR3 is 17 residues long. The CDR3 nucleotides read TGTGCCAGCAGCTTCTCGAGACTGGACAGGGGTAGAGAGACCCAGTACTTC. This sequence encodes CASSFSRLDRGRETQYF.

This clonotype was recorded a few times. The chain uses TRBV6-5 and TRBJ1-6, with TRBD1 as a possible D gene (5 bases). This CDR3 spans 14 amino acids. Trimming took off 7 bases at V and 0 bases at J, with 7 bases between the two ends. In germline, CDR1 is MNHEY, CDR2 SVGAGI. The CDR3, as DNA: TGTGCCAGCACCCAGGGCTCCTATAATTCACCCCTCCACTTT. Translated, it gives CASTQGSYNSPLHF.

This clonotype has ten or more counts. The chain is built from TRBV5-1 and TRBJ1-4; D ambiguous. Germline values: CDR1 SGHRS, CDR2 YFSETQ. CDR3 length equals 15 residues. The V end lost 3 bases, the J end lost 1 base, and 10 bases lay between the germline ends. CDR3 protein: CASSWGSETNEKLFF. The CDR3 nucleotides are TGCGCCAGCAGCTGGGGATCGGAAACTAATGAAAAACTGTTTTTT.

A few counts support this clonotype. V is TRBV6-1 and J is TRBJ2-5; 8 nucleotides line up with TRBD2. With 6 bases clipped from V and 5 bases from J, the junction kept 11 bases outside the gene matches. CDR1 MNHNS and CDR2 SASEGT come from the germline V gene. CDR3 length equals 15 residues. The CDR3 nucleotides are TGTGCCAGCAGCCCGACTAGCGCCCCAATCGAGACCCAGTACTTC. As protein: CASSPTSAPIETQYF.

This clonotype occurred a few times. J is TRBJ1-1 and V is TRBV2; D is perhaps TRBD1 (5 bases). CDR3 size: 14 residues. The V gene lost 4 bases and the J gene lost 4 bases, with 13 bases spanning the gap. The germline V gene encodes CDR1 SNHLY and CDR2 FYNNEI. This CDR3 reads CASSGEGYSTEAFF. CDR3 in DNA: TGTGCCAGCAGTGGAGAGGGGTATAGCACTGAAGCTTTCTTT.

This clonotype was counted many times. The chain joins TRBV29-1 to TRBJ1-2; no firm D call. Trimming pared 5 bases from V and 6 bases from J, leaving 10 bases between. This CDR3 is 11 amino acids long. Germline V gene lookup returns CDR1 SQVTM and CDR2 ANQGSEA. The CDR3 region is CSVLSGNGYTF. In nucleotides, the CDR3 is TGCAGCGTTCTGTCCGGAAATGGCTACACCTTC.

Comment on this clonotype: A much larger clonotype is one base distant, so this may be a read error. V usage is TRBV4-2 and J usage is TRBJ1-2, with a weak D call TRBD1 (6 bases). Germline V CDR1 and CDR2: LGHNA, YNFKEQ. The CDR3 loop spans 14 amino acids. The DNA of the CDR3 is TGTGCCAGCAGCCAAGAGGACAGCAACTATAGCTACACCTTC. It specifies CASSQEDSNYSYTF.

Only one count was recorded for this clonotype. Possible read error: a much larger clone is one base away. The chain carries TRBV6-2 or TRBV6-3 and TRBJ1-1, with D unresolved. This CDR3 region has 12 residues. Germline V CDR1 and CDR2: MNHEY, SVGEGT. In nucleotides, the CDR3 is TGTGCCAGTAATACAGTGAACACTGAAGCTTACTTT. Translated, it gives CASNTVNTEAYF.

The CDR3 is CASSYLRADYGYTF. In DNA form, the CDR3 reads TGTGCCAGCAGTTACCTCCGCGCGGACTATGGCTACACCTTC. The V call is TRBV6-2 or TRBV6-3, the J call TRBJ1-2, with no clear D. The V end was cut by 2 bases, the J end by 3 bases, with 10 bases between. Germline CDR1 is MNHEY and CDR2 is SVGEGT. The CDR3 has 14 residues.